The sequence of this T cell receptor (beta chain) was determined in a study of T cell repertoires in cytomegalovirus infection. Whole-study context: Matching HLA type and CMV infection were both indicated by public TCR beta signatures. Whole-study results and caveats: HLA-C-restricted TCR beta clonotypes specific for CMV led the ex vivo response. Carriers of CMV and the relevant HLA type were discriminated by public TCR beta frequency.

V was clipped by 4 bases and J by 3 bases; unmatched bases: 5. The CDR3 has 14 residues. Germline CDR1 and CDR2: MNHNS and SASEGT. TCRdb recomputed calls from the reads with MiXCR, one row per CDR3 protein. Seen here are approximately 910,000 distinct CDR3 sequences, 31% observed once, and the top ten hold about 14%. This clonotype has just a few counts. As yet, its antigen is unknown. The chain combines TRBV6-1 with TRBJ2-7; 8 bases map to TRBD1. Here the sequenced sample was cultured CD8+ T cells from PBMCs, taken from culture after CMV antigen stimulation. The receptor was derived from a human donor in good health (CMV status not recorded). Some clones in this sample may be carry-over from other donors' samples. The CDR3 loop is CASSVGQVRYEQYF. The CDR3 DNA is TGTGCCAGCAGTGTGGGACAGGTGCGCTACGAGCAGTACTTC.